This entry lists 20 T cell receptor beta chains sequenced from one sample in a study of shared clonotypes between healthy human individuals. It was CD45RO-negative cells, positively selected for CCR7, that made up naive CD8 cells, with terminally differentiated effector memory CD45RA+ cells excluded. Using immunoSEQ multiplex PCR, the repertoire was profiled, and TCRdb retains in-frame clones only, with some absent. The sample records more than 500,000 clones, roughly 96% being singletons. What was sequenced was naive CD8+ T cells sorted from blood. The receptors here all came from a woman aged 25 to 45 in good health.

The CDR3, as DNA: TGTGCTAGTGGTTACCGGACAGATACGCAGTATTTT. This encodes CASGYRTDTQYF. The chain carries TRBV12-5 and TRBJ2-3, with D uncertain. CDR1 and CDR2 (germline): LGHNT, FRNRAP. Trimming removed 4 bases from V and 3 bases from J, with 5 bases in between. The CDR3 is made up of 12 amino acids.

This chain links TRBV19 with TRBJ2-7; 8 bases map to TRBD2. Germline V gene lookup returns CDR1 LNHDA and CDR2 SQIVND (reference sequence). This CDR3 spans 17 amino acids. Trimming removed 4 bases from V and 0 bases from J; junction bases left unmatched: 11. The CDR3 here is CASSTTHGGGSSYEQYF. The CDR3 DNA reads TGTGCCAGTAGTACCACCCACGGGGGGGGGAGCTCCTACGAGCAGTACTTC.

This clone was seen only once. The rearrangement joins TRBV6-1 to TRBJ2-5; tentatively, D is TRBD2 (6 bases). The CDR3 contains 15 residues. Germline V gives CDR1 MNHNS, CDR2 SASEGT. The V and J ends lost 5 bases and 11 bases respectively, with 24 bases between them. Written as DNA, the CDR3 is TGTGCCAGCAGTTCCTACGGAGGGCCGCGGGTTCGGCAGTACTTC. Translating it yields CASSSYGGPRVRQYF.

The J gene is TRBJ2-7, the V gene TRBV6-5; the match to TRBD1 covers 7 bases. With 6 bases clipped from V and 2 bases from J, the junction kept 10 bases outside the gene matches. The V gene's germline CDR1 is MNHEY and CDR2 SVGAGI. This CDR3 has 15 amino acids. The DNA of the CDR3 is TGTGCCAGCAGGGTCGGTAGGGACAGTACCTACGAGCAGTACTTC. This translates into CASRVGRDSTYEQYF.

This clone appeared a single time. The rearrangement uses TRBV28 and TRBJ2-7; D call uncertain. This CDR3 comprises 13 residues. In germline, CDR1 is MDHEN, CDR2 SYDVKM. The germline V and J ends were trimmed by 4 bases and 0 bases, with 7 bases remaining between them. CDR3 sequence reads: CASSYGFSYEQYF. In DNA, the CDR3 is TGTGCCAGCAGTTACGGTTTCTCCTACGAGCAGTACTTC.

The J gene is TRBJ2-4, the V gene TRBV10-3; TRBD1 matches at 9 bases. CDR1 ENHRY and CDR2 SYGVKD come from the germline V gene. This CDR3 has 15 amino acids. With V trimmed by 5 bases and J by 5 bases, 7 bases remained unmatched. The CDR3 loop is CAISPGTGKENIQYF. In nucleotides, the CDR3 is TGTGCCATCAGTCCCGGGACAGGGAAGGAAAACATTCAGTACTTC.

As concerns this clone: Other DNA variants within this sample encode the same CDR3. The CDR3 region is CASSLAGSLYEQYF. CDR3 DNA: TGTGCCAGCAGTTTAGCGGGAAGCCTCTACGAGCAGTACTTC. The chain carries TRBV28 and TRBJ2-7, with D possibly being TRBD2 (6 bases). Trimming stripped 2 bases from V and 3 bases from J, with 11 bases between. The CDR3 is 14 amino acids. CDR1 MDHEN and CDR2 SYDVKM come from the germline V gene.

The V gene is TRBV29-1, the J gene TRBJ2-3; 8 nucleotides match TRBD2. V gave up 6 bases and J gave up 4 bases; unmatched junction bases: 9. Germline V lookup: CDR1 SQVTM, CDR2 ANQGSEA. There are 14 residues in the CDR3. DNA of the CDR3: TGCAGCGTCGCAGCGGGAGTCAGTCCAGATACGCAGTATTTT. It codes for CSVAAGVSPDTQYF.

The chain carries TRBV5-6 and TRBJ2-7; possible D gene TRBD1, 5 bases. Germline V gene sequence: CDR1 SGHDT, CDR2 YYEEEE. V gave up 0 bases and J gave up 6 bases, with 13 bases separating them. The CDR3 covers 14 residues. CDR3 amino acids: CASSLGQLIAEQYF. The CDR3 coding sequence is TGTGCCAGCAGCTTGGGACAGTTGATAGCCGAGCAGTACTTC.

This chain links TRBV28 with TRBJ2-2; 8 nucleotides line up with TRBD2. This CDR3 region has 15 residues. With 7 bases clipped from V and 3 bases from J, the junction kept 7 bases outside the gene matches. In germline, CDR1 is MDHEN, CDR2 SYDVKM. This CDR3 reads CASTGGEQYTGELFF. CDR3 nucleotide sequence: TGTGCCAGCACCGGGGGGGAGCAGTACACCGGGGAGCTGTTTTTT.

The rearrangement links TRBV2 to TRBJ2-4, with D unresolved. Trimming removed 3 bases at V and 1 base at J, with 10 bases between. Per germline, CDR1 SNHLY and CDR2 FYNNEI. This CDR3 contains 15 residues. The CDR3: CASSDVEEAKNIQYF. Written as DNA, the CDR3 is TGTGCCAGCAGTGACGTTGAGGAGGCCAAAAACATTCAGTACTTC.

The V call is TRBV14, the J call TRBJ2-7; D not resolved. V shed 3 bases and J shed 3 bases, with 12 bases lying between them. Germline lookup yields CDR1 SGHDN and CDR2 FVKESK. The CDR3 is made up of 14 amino acids. CDR3 residues: CASSHGGRGYEQYF. Written as DNA, the CDR3 is TGTGCCAGCAGCCACGGCGGCCGAGGCTACGAGCAGTACTTC.

The chain has TRBV5-8 and TRBJ2-7; D is uncertain. Germline-derived CDR1 and CDR2 are SGHTS and YDEGEE. The V and J ends lost 4 bases and 2 bases respectively, with 1 base between them. The CDR3 is made up of 10 amino acids. The CDR3 DNA is TGTGCCAGCAGCCCCTACGAGCAGTACTTC. Translating gives CASSPYEQYF.

V and J are TRBV9 and TRBJ2-1; TRBD2 matches at 10 bases. The CDR3 sequence is 14 residues long. Trimming at V came to 3 bases and at J to 3 bases, leaving 0 bases not matched to a gene. Germline-derived CDR1 and CDR2 are SGDLS and YYNGEE. The CDR3 bases are TGTGCCAGCAGCGGGACTAGCGGCTACAATGAGCAGTTCTTC. It encodes CASSGTSGYNEQFF. The entire variable domain, with the rest obtained from reference TRBV9 and TRBJ2-1, is as follows: DSGVTQTPKHLITATGQRVTLRCSPRSGDLSVYWYQQSLDQGLQFLIQYYNGEERAKGNILERFSAQQFPDLHSELNLSSLELGDSALYFCASSGTSGYNEQFFGPGTRLTVL.

V and J are TRBV5-6 and TRBJ2-4; TRBD1 agrees at 12 bases. Trimming cost V 6 bases and J 7 bases; bases outside gene matches: 8. The germline gives CDR1 SGHDT, CDR2 YYEEEE. The length of the CDR3 is 15 residues. CDR3 region: CASTRDRGRGNIQYF. The CDR3 coding sequence is TGTGCCAGCACCCGGGACAGGGGGCGCGGGAACATTCAGTACTTC.

V usage is TRBV7-8 and J usage is TRBJ2-1, with 10 bases lining up with TRBD2. The V gene end was trimmed by 1 base and the J gene end by 13 bases; junction bases not matched to a gene: 10. The CDR3 extends over 15 amino acids. Germline V gives CDR1 SGHVS, CDR2 FQNEAQ. The DNA for the CDR3 is TGTGCCAGCAGCTTAGAGCGAGCGGGAGGGCAAAGACAGTTCTTC. Protein sequence: CASSLERAGGQRQFF.

The chain joins TRBV9 to TRBJ1-2, with D tentatively TRBD1 (5 bases). V dropped 3 bases and J dropped 6 bases, with 15 bases sitting between them. This CDR3 spans 14 amino acids. Germline V gene lookup returns CDR1 SGDLS and CDR2 YYNGEE. The CDR3 DNA reads TGTGCCAGCAGCGCTAGCCAGGGTTTTAATGGCTACACCTTC. Its translation is CASSASQGFNGYTF.

The chain recombines TRBV28 with TRBJ2-5; 7 positions match TRBD2. The end of the DNA aligns better with TRBJ2-7, so the J call may be wrong. The germline gives CDR1 MDHEN, CDR2 SYDVKM. This CDR3 has 15 residues. CDR3 in amino acids: CASSLYGLGAYEQYF. CDR3 nucleotides: TGTGCCAGCAGTCTTTACGGACTAGGGGCCTACGAGCAGTACTTC.

The rearrangement joins TRBV11-2 to TRBJ1-2; TRBD1 matches 10 bases. Germline assignment: CDR1 SGHAT and CDR2 FQNNGV. The ends lost 5 bases at V and 5 bases at J; junction bases unmatched: 14. The CDR3 has 17 residues. The CDR3 region is CASSQAGTGAGGYGYTF. CDR3 sequence (DNA): TGTGCCAGCAGCCAGGCCGGGACAGGGGCGGGTGGGTATGGCTACACCTTC. Variable domain in full (rest from reference TRBV11-2 and TRBJ1-2): EAGVAQSPRYKIIEKRQSVAFWCNPISGHATLYWYQQILGQGPKLLIQFQNNGVVDDSQLPKDRFSAERLKGVDSTLKIQPAKLEDSAVYLCASSQAGTGAGGYGYTFGSGTRLTVV.

This rearrangement joins TRBV6-5 to TRBJ2-3; D gene uncertain. Between the trimmed V and J ends, which lost 4 bases and 1 base, there was a span of 12 bases. Per germline, CDR1 MNHEY and CDR2 SVGAGI. CDR3 size: 15 residues. The CDR3 protein is CASSFESLGTDTQYF. In DNA form, the CDR3 reads TGTGCCAGCAGTTTTGAGTCCCTAGGCACAGATACGCAGTATTTT.